Here is one T cell receptor beta chain with its context. Its matching antigen is unknown. Trimming cost V 10 bases and J 4 bases, with 16 bases left between them. This CDR3 comprises 13 residues. CDR1 is ENHRY, CDR2 SYGVKD, per germline. This entry comes from a study of T cell responses to AZD1222 COVID-19 vaccine. Using immunoSEQ multiplex PCR, the repertoire was profiled, and TCRdb retains in-frame clones only, with some absent. Altogether 80,000 to 100,000 clones are present, 85% to 90% being singletons, with the ten largest covering 4.5% to 7%. Broader study findings: White British donors predominated, females outnumbered males, and clonal diversity was possibly underestimated. Vaccine-related CD4 TCRs covered spike, predominating at 160-218 and 743-854.

This receptor was identified in an adult who received the AZD1222 COVID-19 vaccine. This specimen was peripheral blood, taken 28 days after the second AZD1222 dose. V usage is TRBV10-3 and J usage is TRBJ2-5; D is possibly TRBD1 (6 bases). The CDR3 reads CATDSGEPETQYF. As DNA, the CDR3 is TGTGCCACGGACTCAGGGGAACCAGAGACCCAGTACTTC.